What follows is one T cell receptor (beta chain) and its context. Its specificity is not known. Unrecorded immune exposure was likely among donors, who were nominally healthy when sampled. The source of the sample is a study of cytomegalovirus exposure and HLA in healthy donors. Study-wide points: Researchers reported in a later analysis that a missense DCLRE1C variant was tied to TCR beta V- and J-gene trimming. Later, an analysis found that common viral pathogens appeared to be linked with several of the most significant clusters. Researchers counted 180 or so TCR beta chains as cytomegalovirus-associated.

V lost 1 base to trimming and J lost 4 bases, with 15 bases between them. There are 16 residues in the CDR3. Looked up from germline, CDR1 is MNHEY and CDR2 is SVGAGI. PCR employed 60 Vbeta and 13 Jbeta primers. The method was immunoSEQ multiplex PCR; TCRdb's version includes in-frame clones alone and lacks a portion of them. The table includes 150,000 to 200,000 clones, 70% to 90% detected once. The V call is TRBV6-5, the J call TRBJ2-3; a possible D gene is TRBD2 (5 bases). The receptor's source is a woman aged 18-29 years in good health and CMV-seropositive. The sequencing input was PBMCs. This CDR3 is CASSYCLALCPDTQYF. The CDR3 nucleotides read TGTGCCAGCAGTTACTGCCTAGCTCTTTGTCCAGATACGCAGTATTTT.